These T cell receptor beta chains were read from a single sample in a study of Graves' ophthalmopathy and Graves' hyperthyroidism. TCRdb fed the multiplex PCR reads into MiXCR, producing one record per CDR3 protein. The sample lists 170,000 or so distinct CDR3 sequences; 30% to 45% were seen once. Sequencing input: peripheral blood. These receptors were obtained from a woman in her thirties or forties with Graves' ophthalmopathy. Both conserved end residues are part of each CDR3. Each record gives: J gene, D gene, CDR3 length, clone size, V gene, CDR3 DNA, CDR3 protein. The D gene is left open where the match is weak. Clone size is not always given. Where it is, it says once, few, many or a class for expanded clones.

J: TRBJ1-1; D: -; length: 16; size: -; V: TRBV6-5; DNA: TGTGCCAGCAGTTATCCGGGACCCCCGGGCGGCACTGAAGCTTTCTTT; CDR3: CASSYPGPPGGTEAFF
J: TRBJ1-2; D: -; length: 16; size: -; V: TRBV6-2/TRBV6-3; DNA: TGTGCCAGCAGTGCCCAGGACGGGCTGAGGAGGCTTGGCTACACCTTC; CDR3: CASSAQDGLRRLGYTF
J: TRBJ1-6; D: -; length: 12; size: many; V: TRBV28; DNA: TGTGCCAGCACGGAGGGCCCCTCACCCCTCCACTTT; CDR3: CASTEGPSPLHF
J: TRBJ2-4; D: TRBD1; length: 16; size: once; V: TRBV12-3/TRBV12-4; DNA: TGTGCCAGCAGTTTAGACCCGGGGACAGGGTTTGACATTCAGTACTTC; CDR3: CASSLDPGTGFDIQYF
J: TRBJ2-2; D: TRBD2; length: 18; size: many; V: TRBV12-3/TRBV12-4; DNA: TGTGCCAGCACCTATAGCGGGAGGGCTCGGCGTTTAGCCGGGGAGCTGTTTTTT; CDR3: CASTYSGRARRLAGELFF
J: TRBJ1-5; D: -; length: 17; size: many; V: TRBV7-2; DNA: TGTGCCAGCAGCTTAGCGCCCGGGAATGGGGGCAATCAGCCCCAGCATTTT; CDR3: CASSLAPGNGGNQPQHF
J: TRBJ2-5; D: -; length: 15; size: -; V: TRBV12-3/TRBV12-4; DNA: TGTGCCAGCAGCGCCCAACAGGGCCCCCAAGAGACCCAGTACTTC; CDR3: CASSAQQGPQETQYF
J: TRBJ1-1; D: TRBD1; length: 14; size: -; V: TRBV6-4; DNA: TGTGCCAGCAGGGGGGACAGCATGAACACTGAAGCTTTCTTT; CDR3: CASRGDSMNTEAFF
J: TRBJ1-2; D: -; length: 14; size: many; V: TRBV6-5; DNA: TGTGCCAGCAGAAAATTAGGGATTTCTAATGGCTACACCTTC; CDR3: CASRKLGISNGYTF
J: TRBJ1-5; D: -; length: 17; size: many; V: TRBV2; DNA: TGTGCCAGCAGTGCGCGACAGCTCCTCCCTAGCAATCAGCCCCAGCATTTT; CDR3: CASSARQLLPSNQPQHF
J: TRBJ1-1; D: -; length: 13; size: many; V: TRBV11-2; DNA: TGTGCCAGCAGCCCAGGATTGGACACTGAAGCTTTCTTT; CDR3: CASSPGLDTEAFF
J: TRBJ2-7; D: TRBD2; length: 16; size: many; V: TRBV27; DNA: TGTGCCAGCAGCCCTAGCGGGGGGTTGAGCTCCTACGAGCAGTACTTC; CDR3: CASSPSGGLSSYEQYF